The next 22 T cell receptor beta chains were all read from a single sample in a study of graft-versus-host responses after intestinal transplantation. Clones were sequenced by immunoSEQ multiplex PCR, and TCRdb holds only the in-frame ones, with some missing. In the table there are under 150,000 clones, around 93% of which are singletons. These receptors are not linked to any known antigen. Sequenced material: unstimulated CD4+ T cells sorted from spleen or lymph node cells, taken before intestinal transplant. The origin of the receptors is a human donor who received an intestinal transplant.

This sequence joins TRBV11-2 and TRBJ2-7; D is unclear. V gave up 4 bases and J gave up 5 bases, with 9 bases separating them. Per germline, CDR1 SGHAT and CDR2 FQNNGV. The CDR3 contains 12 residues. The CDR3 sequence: CASSSTRNEQYF. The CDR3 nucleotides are TGTGCCAGCAGCTCGACTCGGAACGAGCAGTACTTC.

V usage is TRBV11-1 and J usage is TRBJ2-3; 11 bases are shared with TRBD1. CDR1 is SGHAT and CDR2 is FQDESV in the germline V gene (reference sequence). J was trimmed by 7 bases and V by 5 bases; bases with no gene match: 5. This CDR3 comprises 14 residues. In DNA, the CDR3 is TGTGCCAGCAGCCCCCGGGACAGGGGGTATACGCAGTATTTT. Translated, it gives CASSPRDRGYTQYF.

The CDR3 nucleotides are TGTGCCTGGACCACGCCAGAGGGGAGGAGGGGCTACACCTTC. It translates to CAWTTPEGRRGYTF. The V gene is TRBV30, the J gene TRBJ1-2; a weak D match, TRBD1 (5 bases). The CDR3 covers 14 residues. Between the trimmed V and J ends, which lost 4 bases and 8 bases, there was a span of 20 bases. The germline CDR1 and CDR2 sequences are GTSNPN and SVGIG (reference sequence).

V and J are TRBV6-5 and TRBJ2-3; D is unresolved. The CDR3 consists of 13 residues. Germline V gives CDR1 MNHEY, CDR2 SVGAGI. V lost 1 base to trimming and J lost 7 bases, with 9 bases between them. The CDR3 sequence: CASSYFDRNTQYF. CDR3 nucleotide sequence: TGTGCCAGCAGTTACTTTGATAGAAATACGCAGTATTTT.

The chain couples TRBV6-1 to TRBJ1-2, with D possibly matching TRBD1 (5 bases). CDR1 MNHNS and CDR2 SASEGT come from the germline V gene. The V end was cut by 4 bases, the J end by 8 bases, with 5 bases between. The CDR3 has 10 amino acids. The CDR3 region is CASSAGGYTF. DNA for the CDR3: TGTGCCAGCAGTGCAGGGGGCTACACCTTC.

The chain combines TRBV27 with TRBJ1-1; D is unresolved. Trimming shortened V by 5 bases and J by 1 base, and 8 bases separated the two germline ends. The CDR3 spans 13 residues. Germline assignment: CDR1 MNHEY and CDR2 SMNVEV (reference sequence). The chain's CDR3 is CASSRQTNTEAFF. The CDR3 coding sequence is TGTGCCAGCAGTAGGCAGACGAACACTGAAGCTTTCTTT.

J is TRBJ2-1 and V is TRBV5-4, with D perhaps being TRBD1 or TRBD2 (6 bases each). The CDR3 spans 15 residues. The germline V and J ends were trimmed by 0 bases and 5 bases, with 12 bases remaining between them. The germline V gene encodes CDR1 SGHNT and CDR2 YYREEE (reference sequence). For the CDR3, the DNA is TGTGCCAGCAGCTTGGGGGGTAGGGGGGACAATGAGCAGTTCTTC. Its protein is CASSLGGRGDNEQFF.

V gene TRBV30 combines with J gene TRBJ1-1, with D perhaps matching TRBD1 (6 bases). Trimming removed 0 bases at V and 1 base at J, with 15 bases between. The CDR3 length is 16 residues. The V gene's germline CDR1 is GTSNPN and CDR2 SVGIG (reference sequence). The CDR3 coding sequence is TGTGCCTGGAGTGTAAGGGGGAGGGGATCGAACACTGAAGCTTTCTTT. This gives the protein CAWSVRGRGSNTEAFF.

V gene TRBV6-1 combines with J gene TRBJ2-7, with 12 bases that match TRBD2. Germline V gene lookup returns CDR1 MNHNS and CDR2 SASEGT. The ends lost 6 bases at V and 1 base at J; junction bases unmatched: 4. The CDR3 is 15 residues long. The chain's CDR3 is CASSETSGSSYEQYF. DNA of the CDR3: TGTGCCAGCAGCGAGACTAGCGGGAGTTCCTACGAGCAGTACTTC.

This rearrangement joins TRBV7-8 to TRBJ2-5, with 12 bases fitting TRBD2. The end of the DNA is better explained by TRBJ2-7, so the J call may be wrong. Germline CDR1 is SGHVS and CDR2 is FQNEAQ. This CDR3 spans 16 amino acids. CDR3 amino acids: CASSSPTTSGSSEQYF. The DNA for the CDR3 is TGTGCCAGCAGCTCCCCGACGACTAGCGGGAGTAGCGAGCAGTACTTC.

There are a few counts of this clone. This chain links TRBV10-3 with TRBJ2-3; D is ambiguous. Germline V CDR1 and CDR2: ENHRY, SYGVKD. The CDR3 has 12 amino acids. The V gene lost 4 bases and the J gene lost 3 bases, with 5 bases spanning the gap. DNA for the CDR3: TGTGCCATCAGTGGGTCGACAGATACGCAGTATTTT. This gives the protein CAISGSTDTQYF.

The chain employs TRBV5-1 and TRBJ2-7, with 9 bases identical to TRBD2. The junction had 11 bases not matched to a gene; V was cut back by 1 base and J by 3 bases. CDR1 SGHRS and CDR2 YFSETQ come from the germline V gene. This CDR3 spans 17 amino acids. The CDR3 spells CASSLRMASGTDYEQYF. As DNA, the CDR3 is TGCGCCAGCAGCTTGAGGATGGCTAGCGGGACCGACTACGAGCAGTACTTC. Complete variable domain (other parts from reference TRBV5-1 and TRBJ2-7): KAGVTQTPRYLIKTRGQQVTLSCSPISGHRSVSWYQQTPGQGLQFLFEYFSETQRNKGNFPGRFSGRQFSNSRSEMNVSTLELGDSALYLCASSLRMASGTDYEQYFGPGTRLTVT.

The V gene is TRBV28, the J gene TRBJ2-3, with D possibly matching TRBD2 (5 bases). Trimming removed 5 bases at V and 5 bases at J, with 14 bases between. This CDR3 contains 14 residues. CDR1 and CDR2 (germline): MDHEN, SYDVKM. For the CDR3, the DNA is TGTGCCAGCAGTAGGTCGGGAATGGGAGATACGCAGTATTTT. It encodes CASSRSGMGDTQYF. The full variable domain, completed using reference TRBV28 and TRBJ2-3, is DVKVTQSSRYLVKRTGEKVFLECVQDMDHENMFWYRQDPGLGLRLIYFSYDVKMKEKGDIPEGYSVSREKKERFSLILESASTNQTSMYLCASSRSGMGDTQYFGPGTRLTVL.

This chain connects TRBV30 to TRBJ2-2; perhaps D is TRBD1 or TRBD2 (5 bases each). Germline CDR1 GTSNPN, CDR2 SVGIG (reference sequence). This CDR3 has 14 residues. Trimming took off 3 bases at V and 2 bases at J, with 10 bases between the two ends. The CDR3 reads CAWRWDGNTGELFF. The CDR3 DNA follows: TGTGCCTGGAGGTGGGACGGAAACACCGGGGAGCTGTTTTTT.

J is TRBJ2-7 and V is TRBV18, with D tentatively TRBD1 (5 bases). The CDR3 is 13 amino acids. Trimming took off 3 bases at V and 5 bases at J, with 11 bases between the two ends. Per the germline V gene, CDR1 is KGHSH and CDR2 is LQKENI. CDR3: CASSPQGYHEQYF. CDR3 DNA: TGTGCCAGCTCACCTCAGGGCTACCACGAGCAGTACTTC.

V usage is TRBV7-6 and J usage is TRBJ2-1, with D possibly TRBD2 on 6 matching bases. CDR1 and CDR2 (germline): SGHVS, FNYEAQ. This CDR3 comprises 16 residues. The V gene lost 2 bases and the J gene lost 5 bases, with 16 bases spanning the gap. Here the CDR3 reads CASSLKGSGGDNEQFF. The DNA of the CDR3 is TGTGCCAGCAGCTTAAAAGGTAGCGGTGGCGACAATGAGCAGTTCTTC.

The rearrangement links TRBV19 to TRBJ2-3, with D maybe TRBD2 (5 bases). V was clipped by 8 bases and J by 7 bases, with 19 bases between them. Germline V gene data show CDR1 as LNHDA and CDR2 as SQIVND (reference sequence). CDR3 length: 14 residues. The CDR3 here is CASSSGASPNTQYF. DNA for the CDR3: TGTGCCAGTTCGAGCGGAGCCTCTCCTAATACGCAGTATTTT. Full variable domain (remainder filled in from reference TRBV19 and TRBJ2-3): DGGITQSPKYLFRKEGQNVTLSCEQNLNHDAMYWYRQDPGQGLRLIYYSQIVNDFQKGDIAEGYSVSREKKESFPLTVTSAQKNPTAFYLCASSSGASPNTQYFGPGTRLTVL.

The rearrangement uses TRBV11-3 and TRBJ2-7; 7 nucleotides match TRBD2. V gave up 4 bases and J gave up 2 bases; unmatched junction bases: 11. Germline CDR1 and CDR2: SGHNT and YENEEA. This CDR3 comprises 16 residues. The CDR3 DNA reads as TGTGCCAGCAGCTCAAATCTAGCGGAGCCCGCCTACGAGCAGTACTTC. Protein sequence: CASSSNLAEPAYEQYF. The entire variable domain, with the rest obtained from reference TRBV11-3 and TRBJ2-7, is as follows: EAGVVQSPRYKIIEKKQPVAFWCNPISGHNTLYWYLQNLGQGPELLIRYENEEAVDDSQLPKDRFSAERLKGVDSTLKIQPAELGDSAVYLCASSSNLAEPAYEQYFGPGTRLTVT.

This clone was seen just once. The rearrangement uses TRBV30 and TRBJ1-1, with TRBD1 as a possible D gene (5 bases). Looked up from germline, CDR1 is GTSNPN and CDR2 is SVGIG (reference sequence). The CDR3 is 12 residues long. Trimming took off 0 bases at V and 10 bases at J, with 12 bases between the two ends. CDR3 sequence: CAWSVGAVRAFF. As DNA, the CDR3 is TGTGCCTGGAGTGTAGGGGCGGTCCGAGCTTTCTTT.

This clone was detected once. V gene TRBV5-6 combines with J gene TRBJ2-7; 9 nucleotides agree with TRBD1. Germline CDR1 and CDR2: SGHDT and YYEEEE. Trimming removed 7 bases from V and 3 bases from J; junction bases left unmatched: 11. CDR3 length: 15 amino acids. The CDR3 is CASGPPGQGLYEQYF. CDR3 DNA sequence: TGTGCCAGCGGCCCTCCGGGACAGGGTCTCTACGAGCAGTACTTC.

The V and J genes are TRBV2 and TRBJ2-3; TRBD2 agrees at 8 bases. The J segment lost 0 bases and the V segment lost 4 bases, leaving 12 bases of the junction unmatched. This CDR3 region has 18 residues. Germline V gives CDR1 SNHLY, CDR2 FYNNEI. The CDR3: CASSARGASGLSTDTQYF. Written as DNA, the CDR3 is TGTGCCAGCAGTGCCCGGGGGGCTAGCGGGCTTAGCACAGATACGCAGTATTTT.

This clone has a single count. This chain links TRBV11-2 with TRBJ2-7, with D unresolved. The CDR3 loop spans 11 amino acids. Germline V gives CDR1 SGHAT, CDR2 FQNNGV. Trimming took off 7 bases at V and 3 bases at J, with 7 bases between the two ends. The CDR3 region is CASTSIYEQYF. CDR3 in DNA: TGTGCCAGCACCTCAATCTACGAGCAGTACTTC.